The 22 T cell receptor beta chains presented below share a single source sample, sequenced in a study of T cells expressing NK-cell markers. With the 5' RACE reads reprocessed, TCRdb shows one record per CDR3 protein and no DNA. The table for this sample gives about 180,000 distinct CDR3 sequences. The specimen sequenced was blood T cells: a sorted CD56 or NKG2C T cell subset, CD4+ or CD8+ T cells, or bulk PBMC T cells (not recorded which). Every receptor here comes from a woman aged 18 to 75 in good health.

The rearrangement links TRBV7-8 to TRBJ2-2; there is no DNA to check the TCRdb D call of TRBD2. The CDR3 extends over 16 amino acids. Germline CDR1 reads SGHVS; CDR2 reads FQNEAQ. The CDR3 spells CASSLSGRVNTGELFF.

The CDR3 spells CASSEDMGGGNQPQHF. V gene TRBV2 combines with J gene TRBJ1-5; absent DNA, TCRdb's TRBD1 call cannot be checked. The germline V gene encodes CDR1 SNHLY and CDR2 FYNNEI. This CDR3 has 16 residues. The whole variable domain, filled in from reference TRBV2 and TRBJ1-5, reads EPEVTQTPSHQVTQMGQEVILRCVPISNHLYFYWYRQILGQKVEFLVSFYNNEISEKSEIFDDQFSVERPDGSNFTLKIRSTKLEDSAMYFCASSEDMGGGNQPQHFGDGTRLSIL.

The chain joins TRBV6-1 to TRBJ2-3. Germline CDR1 reads MNHNS; CDR2 reads SASEGT. The CDR3 has 13 amino acids. The CDR3 spells CASSRIALDTQYF.

The chain joins TRBV28 to TRBJ1-2. Germline CDR1 is MDHEN and CDR2 is SYDVKM. There are 11 residues in the CDR3. The CDR3 protein is CASLGRNGYTF.

The genes are TRBV5-1 and TRBJ2-2; TCRdb picks TRBD2, but there is no DNA to check that call. Germline V gives CDR1 SGHRS, CDR2 YFSETQ. The CDR3 contains 15 residues. This chain's CDR3 is CASSFRDWNTGELFF.

This rearrangement joins TRBV4-2 to TRBJ2-3. The CDR3 runs to 16 residues. Germline CDR1 is LGHNA and CDR2 is YNFKEQ. CDR3 amino acids: CASSQGVTDPTDTQYF.

The chain carries TRBV7-9 and TRBJ1-4; TCRdb returns TRBD1, unconfirmable since there is no DNA. The CDR3 is made up of 14 amino acids. Germline-derived CDR1 and CDR2 are SEHNR and FQNEAQ (reference sequence). The CDR3 sequence is CASSGGTGGEKLFF.

V usage is TRBV10-3 and J usage is TRBJ1-2; with no DNA, the TCRdb D assignment of TRBD1 cannot be verified. This CDR3 spans 15 amino acids. From germline, CDR1 is ENHRY and CDR2 SYGVKD. CDR3 sequence reads: CAISESRGGDYGYTF.

The rearrangement uses TRBV12-3 or TRBV12-4 and TRBJ1-1; TCRdb returns TRBD1, unconfirmable since there is no DNA. The CDR3 covers 14 residues. CDR3 sequence: CASSPGTATTEAFF.

The gene calls are TRBV20-1 and TRBJ2-3; TCRdb lists TRBD2, though no DNA is available to test this call. The V gene's germline CDR1 is DFQATT and CDR2 SNEGSKA (reference sequence). This CDR3 spans 16 amino acids. CDR3 sequence: CSAPLGPSGSTDTQYF.

The chain links TRBV12-3 or TRBV12-4 to TRBJ2-7; as DNA is missing, the TRBD2 call by TCRdb cannot be tested. The CDR3 spans 12 residues. Here the CDR3 reads CASKGLTYEQYF.

The chain employs TRBV20-1 and TRBJ1-5; TCRdb's D call of TRBD1 is untestable without DNA. The CDR3 is made up of 16 amino acids. Germline CDR1 and CDR2: DFQATT and SNEGSKA (reference sequence). CDR3 amino acids: CSAGMTGQRTNQPQHF.

This rearrangement joins TRBV12-3 or TRBV12-4 to TRBJ1-2; the D gene TCRdb calls, TRBD1, cannot be checked with no DNA. The CDR3 runs 17 residues. The CDR3 loop is CASRPQGQGTSMGGYTF.

V is TRBV7-9 and J is TRBJ2-7. Looked up from germline, CDR1 is SEHNR and CDR2 is FQNEAQ (reference sequence). This CDR3 comprises 11 residues. CDR3 region: CASSLYAEQYF. Combining the CDR3 with reference TRBV7-9 and TRBJ2-7 gives the whole variable domain DTGVSQNPRHKITKRGQNVTFRCDPISEHNRLYWYRQTLGQGPEFLTYFQNEAQLEKSRLLSDRFSAERPKGSFSTLEIQRTEQGDSAMYLCASSLYAEQYFGPGTRLTVT.

The CDR3 spells CASSLWQGGTEAFF. The chain joins TRBV12-3 or TRBV12-4 to TRBJ1-1; the TCRdb D gene call, TRBD1, has no DNA to confirm it. This CDR3 has 14 amino acids.

This chain links TRBV7-2 with TRBJ1-1; TCRdb selects TRBD1, and the lack of DNA leaves this call unchecked. The CDR3 is made up of 13 amino acids. Germline-derived CDR1 and CDR2 are SGHTA and FQGNSA. Here the CDR3 reads CASSRTGHTEAFF.

The J gene is TRBJ1-2, the V gene TRBV6-5; TCRdb's D call of TRBD1 is untestable without DNA. CDR1 is MNHEY and CDR2 is SVGAGI in the germline V gene. This CDR3 contains 13 residues. The CDR3 is CASSSGRPYGYTF.

This chain links TRBV3-1 with TRBJ2-1. The CDR3 length is 16 residues. Germline V lookup: CDR1 LGHDT, CDR2 YNNKEL (reference sequence). CDR3 amino acids: CASSQDTDLSYNEQFF.

The chain combines TRBV7-9 with TRBJ2-7; the TCRdb call, TRBD1, lacks DNA for checking. From germline, CDR1 is SEHNR and CDR2 FQNEAQ (reference sequence). The CDR3 sequence is 15 residues long. The CDR3 reads CASSLQGASTYEQYF.

The chain is built from TRBV7-8 and TRBJ2-7; TCRdb names TRBD1, which stays unverified in the absence of DNA. The germline CDR1 and CDR2 sequences are SGHVS and FQNEAQ. This CDR3 is built from 14 residues. CDR3 sequence reads: CASSGTGSSWVQYF.

The chain combines TRBV5-1 with TRBJ2-7; TCRdb gives TRBD1 as the D gene, but with no DNA this cannot be confirmed. This CDR3 region has 15 residues. Germline V CDR1 and CDR2: SGHRS, YFSETQ. This chain's CDR3 is CASSLAGGLSYEQYF.

Here the CDR3 reads CASSEYRGIGNSPLHF. V is TRBV25-1 and J is TRBJ1-6. Germline V gene sequence: CDR1 MGHDK, CDR2 SYGVNS. This CDR3 spans 16 amino acids.